The entry below gives a single TCR beta chain sequence along with its context. Its antigen remains unidentified. This entry belongs to a study of spatial heterogeneity in lung cancer. About the study: Among detected sequences, beta-chain ones consistently exceeded alpha-chain ones in number. The library had UMIs, and each TCR and UMI pair averaged more than ten raw reads. Study-level results: Ubiquitous expanded tumor TCRs showed up in blood more at resection than follow-up.

The time point was: blood at routine non-recurrence follow-up after resection. The sequenced material consisted of unsorted whole RNA from tumor, nontumor lung or frozen PBMC. A unique molecular identifier was attached to every TCR cDNA molecule. A single record per CDR3 protein comes from TCRdb applying MiXCR to the 5' RACE reads. The sample contains about 52,000 distinct CDR3 sequences, 6.5% to 7.5% of which appear only once. The specimen comprised PBMCs, sampled at follow-up. The clonotype comes from a female donor with early-stage non-small cell lung cancer.

The CDR3 bases are TGTGCCAGCAGCCAAGAGCCGCGGAGGTCCTACGAGCAGTACTTC. Its translation is CASSQEPRRSYEQYF. The rearrangement uses TRBV3-1 and TRBJ2-7; a possible D gene is TRBD2 (5 bases). Germline V gene data show CDR1 as LGHDT and CDR2 as YNNKEL (reference sequence). Trimming cost V 0 bases and J 1 base, with 10 bases left between them. The CDR3 runs to 15 residues.